Described below is a single T cell receptor (beta chain) sequence and its context. The data are from a study of blood T cell repertoires in COVID-19. The CDR3 sequence is 15 residues long. Trimming pared 1 base from V and 6 bases from J, leaving 16 bases between. CDR1 and CDR2 (germline): SGHKS, YYEKEE (reference sequence). Original processing notes: By means of reference gene primer amplification, nucleated cell counts were estimated. Assay: immunoSEQ multiplex PCR; the TCRdb copy retains only in-frame clones and omits some. That table supplies the V and J calls and clone size; D and trimming were determined from the DNA. Of over 10,000 clones listed, approximately 85% are singletons.

The TCR comes from a human donor in a cohort sampled during active COVID-19. The chain has TRBV5-5 and TRBJ1-2; unclear D gene. What was sequenced was peripheral blood. This CDR3 reads CASSLSGSLGDGYTF. The CDR3 bases are TGTGCCAGCAGCTTGTCTGGTTCTCTAGGAGATGGCTACACCTTC.